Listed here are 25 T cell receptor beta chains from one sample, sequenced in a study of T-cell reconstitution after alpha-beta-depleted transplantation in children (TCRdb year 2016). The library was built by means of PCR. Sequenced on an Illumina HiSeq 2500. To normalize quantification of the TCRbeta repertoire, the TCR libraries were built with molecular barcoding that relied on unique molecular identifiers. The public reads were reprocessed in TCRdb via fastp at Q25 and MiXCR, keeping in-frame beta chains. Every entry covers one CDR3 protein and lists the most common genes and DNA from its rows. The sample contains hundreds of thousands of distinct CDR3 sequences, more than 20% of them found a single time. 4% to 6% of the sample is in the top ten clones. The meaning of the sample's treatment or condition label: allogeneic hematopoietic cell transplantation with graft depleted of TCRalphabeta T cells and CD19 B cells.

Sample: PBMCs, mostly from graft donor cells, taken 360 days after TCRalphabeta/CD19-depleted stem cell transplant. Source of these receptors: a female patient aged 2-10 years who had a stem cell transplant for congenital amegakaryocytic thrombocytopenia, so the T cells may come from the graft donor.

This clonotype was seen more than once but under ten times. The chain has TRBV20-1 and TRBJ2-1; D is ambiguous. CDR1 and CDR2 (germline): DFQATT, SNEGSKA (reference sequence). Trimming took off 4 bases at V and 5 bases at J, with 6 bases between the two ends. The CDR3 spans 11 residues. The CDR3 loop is CSAMANNEQFF. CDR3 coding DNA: TGCAGTGCTATGGCGAACAATGAGCAGTTCTTC.

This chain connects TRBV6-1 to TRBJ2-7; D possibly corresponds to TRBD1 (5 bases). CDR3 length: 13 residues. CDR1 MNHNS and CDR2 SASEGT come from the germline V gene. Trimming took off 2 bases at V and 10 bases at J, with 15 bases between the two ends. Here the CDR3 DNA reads TGTGCCAGCAGTGAAATTGCTGACAGAACACAGTACTTC. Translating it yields CASSEIADRTQYF.

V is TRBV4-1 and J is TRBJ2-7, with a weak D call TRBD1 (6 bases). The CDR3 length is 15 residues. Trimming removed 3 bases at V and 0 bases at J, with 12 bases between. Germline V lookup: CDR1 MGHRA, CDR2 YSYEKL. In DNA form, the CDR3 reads TGCGCCAGCAGCCACAGACAGGAGAACTCCTACGAGCAGTACTTC. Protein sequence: CASSHRQENSYEQYF.

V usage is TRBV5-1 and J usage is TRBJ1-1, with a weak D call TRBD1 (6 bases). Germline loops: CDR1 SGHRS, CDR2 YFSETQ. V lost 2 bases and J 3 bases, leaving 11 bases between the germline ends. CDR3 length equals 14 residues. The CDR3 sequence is CASSLQGEYTEAFF. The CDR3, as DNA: TGCGCCAGCAGCTTACAGGGAGAGTACACTGAAGCTTTCTTT.

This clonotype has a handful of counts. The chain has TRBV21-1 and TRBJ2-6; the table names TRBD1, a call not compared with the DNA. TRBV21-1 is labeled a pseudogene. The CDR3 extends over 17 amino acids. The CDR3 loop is CASSGLTGETGANVLTF. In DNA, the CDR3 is TGTGCCAGCAGCGGATTGACAGGGGAAACTGGGGCCAACGTCCTGACTTTC.

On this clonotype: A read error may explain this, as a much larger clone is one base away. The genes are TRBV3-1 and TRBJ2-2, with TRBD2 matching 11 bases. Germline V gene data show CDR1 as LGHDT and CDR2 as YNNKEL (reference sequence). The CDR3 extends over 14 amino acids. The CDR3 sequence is CATSQTSGGGELFF. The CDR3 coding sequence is TGTGCCACCAGCCAAACTAGCGGGGGCGGGGAGCTGTTTTTT.

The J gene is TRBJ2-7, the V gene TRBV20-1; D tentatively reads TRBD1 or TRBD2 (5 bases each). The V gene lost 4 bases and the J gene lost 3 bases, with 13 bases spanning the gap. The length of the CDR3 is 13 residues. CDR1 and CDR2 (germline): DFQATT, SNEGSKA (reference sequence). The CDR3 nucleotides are TGCAGTGCTACAGGGACCTTTTTCTACGAGCAGTACTTC. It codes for CSATGTFFYEQYF.

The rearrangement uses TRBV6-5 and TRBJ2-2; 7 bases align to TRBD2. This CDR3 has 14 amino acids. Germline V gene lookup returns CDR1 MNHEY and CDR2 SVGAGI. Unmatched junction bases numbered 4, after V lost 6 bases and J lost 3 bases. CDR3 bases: TGTGCCAGCAGCGGACTAGGGGACACCGGGGAGCTGTTTTTT. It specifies CASSGLGDTGELFF.

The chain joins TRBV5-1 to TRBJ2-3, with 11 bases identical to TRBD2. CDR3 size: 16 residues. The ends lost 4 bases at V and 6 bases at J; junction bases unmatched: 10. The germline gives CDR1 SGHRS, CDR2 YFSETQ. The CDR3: CASSTNVAGGFDTQYF. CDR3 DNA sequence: TGCGCCAGCAGCACGAACGTAGCGGGAGGGTTTGATACGCAGTATTTT.

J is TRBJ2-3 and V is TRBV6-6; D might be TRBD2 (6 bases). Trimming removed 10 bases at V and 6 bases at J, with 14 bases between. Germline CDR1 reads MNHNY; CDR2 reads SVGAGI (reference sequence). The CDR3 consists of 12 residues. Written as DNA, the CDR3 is TGTGCCATTGCCCGTCGGGGGGATACGCAGTATTTT. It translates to CAIARRGDTQYF.

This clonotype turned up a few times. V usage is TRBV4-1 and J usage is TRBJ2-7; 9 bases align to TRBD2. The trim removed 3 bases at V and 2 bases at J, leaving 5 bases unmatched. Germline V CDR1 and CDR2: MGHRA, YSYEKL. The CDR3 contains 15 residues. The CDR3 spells CASSHTSGPPYEQYF. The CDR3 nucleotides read TGCGCCAGCAGCCACACTAGCGGGCCCCCCTACGAGCAGTACTTC.

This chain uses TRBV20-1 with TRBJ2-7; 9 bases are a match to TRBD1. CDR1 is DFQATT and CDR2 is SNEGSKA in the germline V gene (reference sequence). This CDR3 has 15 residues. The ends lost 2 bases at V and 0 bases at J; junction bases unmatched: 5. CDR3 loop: CSARSGQGISYEQYF. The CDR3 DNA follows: TGCAGTGCTAGATCGGGACAGGGAATCTCCTACGAGCAGTACTTC.

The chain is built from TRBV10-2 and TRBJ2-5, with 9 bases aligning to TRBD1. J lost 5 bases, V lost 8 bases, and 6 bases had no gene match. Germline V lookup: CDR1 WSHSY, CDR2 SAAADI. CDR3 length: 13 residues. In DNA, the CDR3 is TGCGCCAGCGGCCGGGGACAGGGCGAGACCCAGTACTTC. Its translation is CASGRGQGETQYF.

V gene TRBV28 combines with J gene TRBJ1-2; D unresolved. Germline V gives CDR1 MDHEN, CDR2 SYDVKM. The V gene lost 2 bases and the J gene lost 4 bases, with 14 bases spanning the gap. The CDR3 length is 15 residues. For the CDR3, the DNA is TGTGCCAGCAGTTTAAACGGGCAGCAGGCCTATGGCTACACCTTC. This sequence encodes CASSLNGQQAYGYTF.

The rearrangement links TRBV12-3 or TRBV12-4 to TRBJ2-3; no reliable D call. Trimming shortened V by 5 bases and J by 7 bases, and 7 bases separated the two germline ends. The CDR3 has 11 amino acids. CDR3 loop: CASSPGNTQYF. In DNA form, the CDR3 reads TGTGCCAGCAGTCCTGGGAATACGCAGTATTTT.

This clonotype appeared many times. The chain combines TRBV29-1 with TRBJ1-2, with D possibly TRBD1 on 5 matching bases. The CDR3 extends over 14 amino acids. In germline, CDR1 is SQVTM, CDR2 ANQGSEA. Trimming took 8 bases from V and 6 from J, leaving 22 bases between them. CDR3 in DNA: TGCAGCAACCGTTGGCGGGACCTAAACCATGGCTACACCTTC. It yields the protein CSNRWRDLNHGYTF.

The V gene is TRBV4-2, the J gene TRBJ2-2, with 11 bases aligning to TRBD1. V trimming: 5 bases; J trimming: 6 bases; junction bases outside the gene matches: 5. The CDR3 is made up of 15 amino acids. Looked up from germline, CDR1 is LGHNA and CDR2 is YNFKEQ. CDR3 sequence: CASSKRDRGAGELFF. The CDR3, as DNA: TGTGCCAGCAGCAAAAGGGACAGGGGGGCCGGGGAGCTGTTTTTT.

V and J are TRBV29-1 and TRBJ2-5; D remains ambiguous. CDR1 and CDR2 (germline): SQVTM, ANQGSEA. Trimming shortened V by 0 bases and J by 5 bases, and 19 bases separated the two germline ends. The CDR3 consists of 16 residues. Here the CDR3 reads CSVEDPLAYIRETQYF. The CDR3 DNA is TGCAGCGTTGAAGACCCTTTAGCCTATATACGGGAGACCCAGTACTTC. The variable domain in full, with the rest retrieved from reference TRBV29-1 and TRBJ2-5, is SAVISQKPSRDICQRGTSLTIQCQVDSQVTMMFWYRQQPGQSLTLIATANQGSEATYESGFVIDKFPISRPNLTFSTLTVSNMSPEDSSIYLCSVEDPLAYIRETQYFGPGTRLLVL.

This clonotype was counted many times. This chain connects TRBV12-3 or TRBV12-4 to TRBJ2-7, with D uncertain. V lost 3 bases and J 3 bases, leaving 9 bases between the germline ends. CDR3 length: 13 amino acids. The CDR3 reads CASSFGRGYEQYF. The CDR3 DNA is TGTGCCAGCAGTTTCGGCAGAGGCTACGAGCAGTACTTC.

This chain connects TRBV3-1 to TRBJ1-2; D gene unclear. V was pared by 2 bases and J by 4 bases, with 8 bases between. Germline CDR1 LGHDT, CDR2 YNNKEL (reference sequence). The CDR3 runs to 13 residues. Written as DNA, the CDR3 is TGTGCCAGCAGCCAACGGGATCTCTATGGCTACACCTTC. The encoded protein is CASSQRDLYGYTF.

The CDR3 DNA is TGTGCCAGCTCCAGGCTGGGGCTAGGTGATGAGCAGTTCTTC. Its translation: CASSRLGLGDEQFF. The V gene is TRBV2, the J gene TRBJ2-1; TRBD1 might be the D (5 bases). Germline loops: CDR1 SNHLY, CDR2 FYNNEI. The V end was cut by 8 bases, the J end by 8 bases, with 19 bases between. The CDR3 is 14 amino acids.

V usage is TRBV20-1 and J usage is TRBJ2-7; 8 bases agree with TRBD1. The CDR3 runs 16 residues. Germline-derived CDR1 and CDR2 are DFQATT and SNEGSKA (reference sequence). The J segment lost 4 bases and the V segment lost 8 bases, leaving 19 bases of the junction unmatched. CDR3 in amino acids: CSIRAGSVDRVYEQYF. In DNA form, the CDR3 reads TGCAGTATTAGGGCGGGGTCCGTGGACAGGGTTTACGAGCAGTACTTC.

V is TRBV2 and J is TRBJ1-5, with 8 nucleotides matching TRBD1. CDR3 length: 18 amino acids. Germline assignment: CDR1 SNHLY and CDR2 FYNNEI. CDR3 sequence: CTCSSRKQGAQGNQPQHF. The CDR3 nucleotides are TGTACCTGCAGTTCGAGAAAGCAGGGGGCTCAAGGCAATCAGCCCCAGCATTTT.

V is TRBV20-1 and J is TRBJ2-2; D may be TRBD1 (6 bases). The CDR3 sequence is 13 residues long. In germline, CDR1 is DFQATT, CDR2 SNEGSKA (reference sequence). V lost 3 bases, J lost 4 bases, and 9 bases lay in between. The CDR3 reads CSARVQGTGELFF. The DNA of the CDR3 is TGCAGTGCTAGGGTACAGGGCACCGGGGAGCTGTTTTTT.

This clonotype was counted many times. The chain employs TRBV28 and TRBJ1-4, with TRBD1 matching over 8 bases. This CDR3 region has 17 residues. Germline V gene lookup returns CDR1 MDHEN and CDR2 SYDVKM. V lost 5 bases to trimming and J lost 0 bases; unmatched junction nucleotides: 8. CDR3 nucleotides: TGTGCCAGCAGTCCAGGACAGGGATCGCCAACTAATGAAAAACTGTTTTTT. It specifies CASSPGQGSPTNEKLFF.